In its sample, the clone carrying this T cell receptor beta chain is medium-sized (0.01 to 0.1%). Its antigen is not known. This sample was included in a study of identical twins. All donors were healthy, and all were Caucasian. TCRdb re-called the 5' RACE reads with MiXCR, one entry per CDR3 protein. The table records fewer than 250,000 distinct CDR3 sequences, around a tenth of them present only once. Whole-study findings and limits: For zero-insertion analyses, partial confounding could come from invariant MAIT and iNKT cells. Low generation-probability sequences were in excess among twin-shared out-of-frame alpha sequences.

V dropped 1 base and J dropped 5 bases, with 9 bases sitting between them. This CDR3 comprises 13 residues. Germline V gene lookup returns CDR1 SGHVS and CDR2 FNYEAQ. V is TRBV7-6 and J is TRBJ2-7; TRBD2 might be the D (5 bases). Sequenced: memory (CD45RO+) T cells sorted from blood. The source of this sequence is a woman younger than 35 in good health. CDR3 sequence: CASSLGSGNEQYF. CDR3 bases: TGTGCCAGCAGCTTAGGATCGGGAAACGAGCAGTACTTC.